A single T cell receptor (beta chain) is shown here with its context. The germline CDR1 and CDR2 sequences are LNHDA and SQIVND (reference sequence). CDR3 size: 14 residues. With V trimmed by 10 bases and J by 4 bases, 10 bases remained unmatched. This sample stems from a study of OX40 agonist ivuxolimab in advanced cancers. The repertoire was sequenced with immunoSEQ multiplex PCR; TCRdb's copy has only in-frame clones and lacks some. This sample has some 61,000 clones, with approximately 90% found just once. The chain uses TRBV19 and TRBJ2-1; the match to TRBD1 covers 7 bases. This sequence originates from an adult with an advanced solid tumor such as melanoma, head and neck, liver or kidney cancer. Sequenced here: CD4+ or CD8+ T cells sorted from blood, sampled in a trial of the OX40 agonist ivuxolimab. The CDR3 nucleotides are TGTGCCACCCGCAGGGGGACAGTATACAATGAGCAGTTCTTC. The encoded protein is CATRRGTVYNEQFF.